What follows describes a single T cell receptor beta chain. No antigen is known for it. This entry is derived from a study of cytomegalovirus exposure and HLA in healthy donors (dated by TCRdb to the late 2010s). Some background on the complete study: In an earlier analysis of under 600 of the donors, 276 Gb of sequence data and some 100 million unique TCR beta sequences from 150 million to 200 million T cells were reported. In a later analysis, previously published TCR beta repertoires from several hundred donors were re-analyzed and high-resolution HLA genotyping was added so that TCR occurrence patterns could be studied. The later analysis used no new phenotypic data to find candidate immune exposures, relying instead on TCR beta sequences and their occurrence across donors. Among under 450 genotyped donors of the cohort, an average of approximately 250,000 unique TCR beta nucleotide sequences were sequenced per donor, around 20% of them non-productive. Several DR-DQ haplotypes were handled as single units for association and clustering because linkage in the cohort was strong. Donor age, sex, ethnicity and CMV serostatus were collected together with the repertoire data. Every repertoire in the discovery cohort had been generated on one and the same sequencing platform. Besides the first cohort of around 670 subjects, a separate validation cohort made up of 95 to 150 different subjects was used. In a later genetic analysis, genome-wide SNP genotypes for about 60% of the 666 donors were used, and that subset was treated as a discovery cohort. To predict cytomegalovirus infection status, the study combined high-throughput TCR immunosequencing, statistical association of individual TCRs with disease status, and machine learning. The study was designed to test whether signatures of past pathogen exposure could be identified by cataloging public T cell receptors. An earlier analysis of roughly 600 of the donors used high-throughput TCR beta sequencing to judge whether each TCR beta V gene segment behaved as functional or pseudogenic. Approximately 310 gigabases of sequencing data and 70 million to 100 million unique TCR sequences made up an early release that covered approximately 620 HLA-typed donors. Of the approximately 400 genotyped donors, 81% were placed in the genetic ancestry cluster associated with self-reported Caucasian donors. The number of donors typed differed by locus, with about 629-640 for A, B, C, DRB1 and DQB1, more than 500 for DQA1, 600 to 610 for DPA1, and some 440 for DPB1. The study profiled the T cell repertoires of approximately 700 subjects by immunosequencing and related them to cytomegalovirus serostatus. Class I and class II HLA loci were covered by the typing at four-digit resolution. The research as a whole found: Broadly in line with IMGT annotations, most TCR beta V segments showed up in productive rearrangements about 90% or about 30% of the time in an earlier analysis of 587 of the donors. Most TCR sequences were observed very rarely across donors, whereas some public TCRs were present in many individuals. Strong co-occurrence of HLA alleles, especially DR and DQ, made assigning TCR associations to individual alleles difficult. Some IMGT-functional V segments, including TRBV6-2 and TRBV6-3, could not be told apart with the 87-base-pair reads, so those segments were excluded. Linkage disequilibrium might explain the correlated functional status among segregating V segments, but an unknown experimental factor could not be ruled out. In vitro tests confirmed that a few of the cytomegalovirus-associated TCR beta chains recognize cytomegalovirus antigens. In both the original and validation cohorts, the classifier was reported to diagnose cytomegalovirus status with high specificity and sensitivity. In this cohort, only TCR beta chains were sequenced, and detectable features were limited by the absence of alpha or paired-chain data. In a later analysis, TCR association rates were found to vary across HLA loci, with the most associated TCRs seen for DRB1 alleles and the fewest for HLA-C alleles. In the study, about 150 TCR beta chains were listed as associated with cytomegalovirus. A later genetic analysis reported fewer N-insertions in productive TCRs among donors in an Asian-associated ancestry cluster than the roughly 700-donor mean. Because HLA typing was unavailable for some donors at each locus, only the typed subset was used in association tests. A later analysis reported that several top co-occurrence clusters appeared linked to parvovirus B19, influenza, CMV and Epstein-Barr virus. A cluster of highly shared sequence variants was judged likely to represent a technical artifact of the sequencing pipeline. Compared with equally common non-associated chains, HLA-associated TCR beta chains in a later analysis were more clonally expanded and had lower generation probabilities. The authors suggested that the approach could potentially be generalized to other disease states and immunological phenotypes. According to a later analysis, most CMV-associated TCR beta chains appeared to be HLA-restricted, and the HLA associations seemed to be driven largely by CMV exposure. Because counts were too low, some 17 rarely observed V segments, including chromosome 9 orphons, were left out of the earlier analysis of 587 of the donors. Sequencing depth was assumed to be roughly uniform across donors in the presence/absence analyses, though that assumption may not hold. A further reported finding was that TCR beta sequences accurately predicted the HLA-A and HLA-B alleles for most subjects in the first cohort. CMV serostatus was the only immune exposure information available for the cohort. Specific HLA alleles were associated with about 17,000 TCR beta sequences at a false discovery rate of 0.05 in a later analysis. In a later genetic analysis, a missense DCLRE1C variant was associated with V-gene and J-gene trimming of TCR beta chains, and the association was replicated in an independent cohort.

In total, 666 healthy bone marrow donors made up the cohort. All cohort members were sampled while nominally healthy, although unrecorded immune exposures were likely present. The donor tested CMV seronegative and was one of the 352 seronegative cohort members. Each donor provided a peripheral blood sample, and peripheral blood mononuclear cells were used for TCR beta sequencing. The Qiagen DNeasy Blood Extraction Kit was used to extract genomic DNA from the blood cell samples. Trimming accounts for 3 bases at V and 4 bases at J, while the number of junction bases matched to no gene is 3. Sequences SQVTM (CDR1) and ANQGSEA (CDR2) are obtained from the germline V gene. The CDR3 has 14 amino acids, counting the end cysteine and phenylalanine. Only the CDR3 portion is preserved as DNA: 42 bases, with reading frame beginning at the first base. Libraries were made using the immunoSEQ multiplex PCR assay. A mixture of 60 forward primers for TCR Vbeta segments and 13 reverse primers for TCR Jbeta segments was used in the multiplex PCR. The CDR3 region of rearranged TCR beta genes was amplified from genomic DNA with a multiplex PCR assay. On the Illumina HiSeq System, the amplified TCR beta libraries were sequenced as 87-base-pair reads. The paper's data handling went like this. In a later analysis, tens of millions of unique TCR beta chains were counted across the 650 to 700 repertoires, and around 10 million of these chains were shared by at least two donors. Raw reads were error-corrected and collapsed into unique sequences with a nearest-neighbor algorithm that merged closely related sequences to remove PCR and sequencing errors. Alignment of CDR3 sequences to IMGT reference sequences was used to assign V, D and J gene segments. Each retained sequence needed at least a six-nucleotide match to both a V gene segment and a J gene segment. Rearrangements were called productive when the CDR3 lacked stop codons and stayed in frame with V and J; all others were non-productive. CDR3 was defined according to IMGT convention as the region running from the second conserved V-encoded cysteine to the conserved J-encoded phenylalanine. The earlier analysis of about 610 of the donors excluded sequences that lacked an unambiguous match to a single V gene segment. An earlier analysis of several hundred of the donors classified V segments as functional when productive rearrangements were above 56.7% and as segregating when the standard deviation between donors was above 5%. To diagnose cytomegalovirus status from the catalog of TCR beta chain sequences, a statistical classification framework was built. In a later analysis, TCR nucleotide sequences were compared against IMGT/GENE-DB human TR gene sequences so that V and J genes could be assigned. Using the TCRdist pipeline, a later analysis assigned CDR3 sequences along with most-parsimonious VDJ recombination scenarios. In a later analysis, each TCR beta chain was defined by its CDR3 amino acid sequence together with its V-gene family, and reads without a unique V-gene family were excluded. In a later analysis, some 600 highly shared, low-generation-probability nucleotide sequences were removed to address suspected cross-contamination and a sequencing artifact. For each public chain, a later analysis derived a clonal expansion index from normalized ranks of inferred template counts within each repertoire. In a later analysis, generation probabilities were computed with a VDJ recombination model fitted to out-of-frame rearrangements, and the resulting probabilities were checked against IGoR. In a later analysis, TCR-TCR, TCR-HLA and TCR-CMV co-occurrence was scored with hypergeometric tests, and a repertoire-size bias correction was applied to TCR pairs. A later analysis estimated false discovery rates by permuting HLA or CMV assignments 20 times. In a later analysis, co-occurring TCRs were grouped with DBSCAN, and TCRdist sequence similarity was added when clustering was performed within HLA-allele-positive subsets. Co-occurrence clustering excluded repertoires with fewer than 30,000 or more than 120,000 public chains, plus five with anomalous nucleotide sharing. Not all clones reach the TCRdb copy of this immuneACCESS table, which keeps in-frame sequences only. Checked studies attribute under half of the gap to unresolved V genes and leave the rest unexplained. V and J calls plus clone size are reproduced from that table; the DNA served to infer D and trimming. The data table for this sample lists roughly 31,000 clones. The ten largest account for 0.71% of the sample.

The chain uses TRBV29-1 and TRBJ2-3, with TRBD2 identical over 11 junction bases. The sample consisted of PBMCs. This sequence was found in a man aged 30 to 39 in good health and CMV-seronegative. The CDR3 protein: CSVDDSGGADTQYF. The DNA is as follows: TGCAGCGTTGACGATAGCGGGGGGGCAGATACGCAGTATTTT.